The present T cell receptor beta chain was sequenced within a study of radiation and T cells in renal cell carcinoma. Findings of the study overall: Top tumor clonotypes rose in blood 2 weeks post-radiation, then contracted. Pretreatment tumor biopsies were lacking, so baseline clonotypes are unknown.

Time point denoted: blood 2 weeks post-SBRT. This sample's treatment: 15 Gy SBRT to primary tumor, nephrectomy 4 weeks later. This renal cell carcinoma was of the clear cell type. On this clone itself: As yet, its antigen is unknown.

The V gene end was trimmed by 3 bases and the J gene end by 4 bases; junction bases not matched to a gene: 14. This CDR3 is 19 amino acids long. CDR1 and CDR2 from the germline V gene are LGHNA and YSLEER. Using immunoSEQ multiplex PCR, the repertoire was profiled, and TCRdb retains in-frame clones only, with some absent. Here the sample spans roughly 78,000 clones, 82% being singletons. The J gene is TRBJ2-2, the V gene TRBV4-3, with 10 bases lining up with TRBD2. The TCR sequence derives from a man in his sixties with renal cell carcinoma. Sample: blood, taken from a patient whose treatment included radiotherapy and nephrectomy. The CDR3 DNA sequence: TGCGCCAGCAGCCAGAGGACTAGCGGCATTGCCGTTGGCACCGGGGAGCTGTTTTTT. Protein: CASSQRTSGIAVGTGELFF.